This T cell receptor beta chain originates from a study of type 1 regulatory T cells. Study outcomes and limitations: Compared with non-Tr1 cells, Tr1 cells showed a narrower TCR repertoire.

Concerning this clonotype: The antigen is unknown.

TCRdb called the reads again in MiXCR, with one record for every CDR3 protein. The data contain tens of thousands of distinct CDR3 sequences, about 20% of them singletons. The CDR3 spans 14 residues. Germline V gene data show CDR1 as MNHEY and CDR2 as SVGAGI. V lost 2 bases, J lost 4 bases, and 11 bases lay in between. This sequence was found in a human donor in good health. The specimen was cultured type 1 regulatory T (Tr1) cells, either the whole culture or a sorted fraction (not recorded which). The V gene is TRBV6-5, the J gene TRBJ1-2, with D possibly being TRBD1 (6 bases). CDR3 nucleotides: TGTGCCAGCAGTTACCAACGGGACACCTATGGCTACACCTTC. This translates into CASSYQRDTYGYTF.